Shown below are 20 T cell receptor beta chains from a single sample sequenced in a study of shared T cell receptors in the human thymus (TCRdb year 2021). Libraries were made using the immunoSEQ multiplex PCR assay. Here the immuneACCESS table is served through TCRdb, limited to in-frame sequences with V and J called. Missing clones are a known gap in these copies; in checked studies unresolved V genes cover under half, and the rest lacks a known reason. The table for this sample lists more than 550,000 clones; 75% to 90% of them were counted only once. Roughly 0.01% of the sample is held by the ten biggest clonotypes. These sequences were also reported in another study, on human thymus T cells.

Sequencing used thymocytes. All receptors come from a girl under two years old with a congenital heart defect. Donor details come from another sample of the same person, matched by shared clones.

Worth noting for this clone: This same CDR3 is encoded by further DNA sequences in the sample. The gene calls are TRBV27 and TRBJ2-7; possibly TRBD1 for D (6 bases). Germline CDR1 and CDR2: MNHEY and SMNVEV (reference sequence). The length of the CDR3 is 14 residues. The ends were cut back, 5 bases at V and 0 bases at J, with 11 bases in the middle. The CDR3, as DNA: TGTGCCAGCAGTCCGAGGACAGTCTCCTACGAGCAGTACTTC. It encodes CASSPRTVSYEQYF.

This rearrangement joins TRBV5-1 to TRBJ1-1; 8 nucleotides match TRBD1. The trim removed 4 bases at V and 2 bases at J, leaving 13 bases unmatched. The germline V gene has CDR1 SGHRS and CDR2 YFSETQ. The CDR3 loop spans 17 amino acids. CDR3 in amino acids: CASSPTAGQGENTEAFF. In nucleotides, the CDR3 is TGCGCCAGCAGCCCCACCGCCGGACAGGGAGAAAACACTGAAGCTTTCTTT. The full variable domain, rest sourced from reference TRBV5-1 and TRBJ1-1, is KAGVTQTPRYLIKTRGQQVTLSCSPISGHRSVSWYQQTPGQGLQFLFEYFSETQRNKGNFPGRFSGRQFSNSRSEMNVSTLELGDSALYLCASSPTAGQGENTEAFFGQGTRLTVV.

The V gene is TRBV11-2, the J gene TRBJ1-5; 7 nucleotides match TRBD1. The V gene end was trimmed by 1 base and the J gene end by 3 bases; junction bases not matched to a gene: 6. Germline V gene lookup returns CDR1 SGHAT and CDR2 FQNNGV. This CDR3 is 16 amino acids long. In DNA form, the CDR3 reads TGTGCCAGCAGCTTAGCTACAGGGGCTCACAATCAGCCCCAGCATTTT. It encodes CASSLATGAHNQPQHF. The full variable domain, completed using reference TRBV11-2 and TRBJ1-5, is EAGVAQSPRYKIIEKRQSVAFWCNPISGHATLYWYQQILGQGPKLLIQFQNNGVVDDSQLPKDRFSAERLKGVDSTLKIQPAKLEDSAVYLCASSLATGAHNQPQHFGDGTRLSIL.

This chain links TRBV6-5 with TRBJ1-1; D gene unclear. This CDR3 has 11 amino acids. Germline CDR1 and CDR2: MNHEY and SVGAGI. The V end lost 6 bases, the J end lost 10 bases, and 12 bases lay between the germline ends. The CDR3, as DNA: TGTGCCAGCAGAAGACGGGAGAGAGCTTTCTTT. Its translation is CASRRRERAFF.

The genes are TRBV10-3 and TRBJ2-7; the match to TRBD2 covers 8 bases. The V gene end was trimmed by 3 bases and the J gene end by 3 bases; junction bases not matched to a gene: 7. Germline assignment: CDR1 ENHRY and CDR2 SYGVKD. This CDR3 spans 15 amino acids. The CDR3 DNA reads as TGTGCCATCAGTGACCGGACTAGCCTACACTACGAGCAGTACTTC. As protein: CAISDRTSLHYEQYF.

The V call is TRBV7-9, the J call TRBJ1-1, with 11 nucleotides matching TRBD1. The CDR3 contains 17 residues. V gave up 6 bases and J gave up 2 bases; unmatched junction bases: 11. The germline CDR1 and CDR2 sequences are SEHNR and FQNEAQ (reference sequence). The CDR3 here is CASSKTGTGGFNTEAFF. CDR3 coding DNA: TGTGCCAGCAGTAAAACCGGGACAGGGGGTTTTAACACTGAAGCTTTCTTT. Combining the CDR3 with reference TRBV7-9 and TRBJ1-1 gives the whole variable domain DTGVSQNPRHKITKRGQNVTFRCDPISEHNRLYWYRQTLGQGPEFLTYFQNEAQLEKSRLLSDRFSAERPKGSFSTLEIQRTEQGDSAMYLCASSKTGTGGFNTEAFFGQGTRLTVV.

The V gene is TRBV28, the J gene TRBJ2-7; 9 bases fit TRBD1. The germline gives CDR1 MDHEN, CDR2 SYDVKM. The CDR3 has 19 residues. Trimming at V came to 2 bases and at J to 1 base, leaving 15 bases not matched to a gene. CDR3 in DNA: TGTGCCAGCAGTTTACTTCGGGGGACAGGGTCGGGTCGATCCTACGAGCAGTACTTC. This sequence encodes CASSLLRGTGSGRSYEQYF.

The V and J genes are TRBV19 and TRBJ2-1, with TRBD2 matching 9 bases. The trim removed 3 bases at V and 10 bases at J, leaving 4 bases unmatched. The CDR3 consists of 13 residues. Germline V gene sequence: CDR1 LNHDA, CDR2 SQIVND (reference sequence). The CDR3 loop is CASSMELAGEQFF. The DNA of the CDR3 is TGTGCCAGTAGTATGGAACTAGCGGGCGAGCAGTTCTTC.

The V and J genes are TRBV19 and TRBJ1-5; 9 nucleotides match TRBD1. V gave up 4 bases and J gave up 1 base; unmatched junction bases: 8. The CDR3 loop spans 17 amino acids. Germline CDR1 and CDR2: LNHDA and SQIVND (reference sequence). This CDR3 reads CASSTRTGEGSNQPQHF. In nucleotides, the CDR3 is TGTGCCAGTAGTACCCGGACAGGGGAGGGAAGCAATCAGCCCCAGCATTTT.

This clone was seen only once. The gene calls are TRBV6-1 and TRBJ2-7, with TRBD1 identical over 7 bases. The CDR3 loop spans 14 amino acids. CDR1 is MNHNS and CDR2 is SASEGT in the germline V gene. V lost 6 bases to trimming and J lost 3 bases; unmatched junction nucleotides: 8. The CDR3 DNA is TGTGCCAGCAGATACCCCGACAGGGACTACGAGCAGTACTTC. Encoded protein: CASRYPDRDYEQYF.

This clone was seen a handful of times. The chain joins TRBV14 to TRBJ1-2, with D perhaps TRBD1 (6 bases). The CDR3 sequence is 20 residues long. CDR1 SGHDN and CDR2 FVKESK come from the germline V gene. The germline V and J ends were trimmed by 0 bases and 1 base, with 24 bases remaining between them. CDR3 nucleotide sequence: TGTGCCAGCAGCCAAGAAGGTAGCGGGGGCCGTCTGAGGTTTAACTATGGCTACACCTTC. As protein: CASSQEGSGGRLRFNYGYTF.

The V and J genes are TRBV14 and TRBJ1-2; no reliable D call. Germline CDR1 and CDR2: SGHDN and FVKESK. Trimming removed 0 bases at V and 2 bases at J, with 7 bases between. The CDR3 runs to 14 residues. The CDR3 protein is CASSQEAENYGYTF. For the CDR3, the DNA is TGTGCCAGCAGCCAAGAAGCCGAAAACTATGGCTACACCTTC.

This chain uses TRBV19 with TRBJ1-5; D ambiguous. The CDR3 is 14 residues long. Trimming cost V 1 base and J 6 bases, with 10 bases left between them. CDR1 LNHDA and CDR2 SQIVND come from the germline V gene (reference sequence). CDR3 bases: TGTGCCAGTAGTATAGCGGGGTTCGGTCAGCCCCAGCATTTT. This encodes CASSIAGFGQPQHF.

This chain joins TRBV5-8 and TRBJ1-1; 11 positions match TRBD1. CDR3 size: 14 residues. Trimming at V came to 4 bases and at J to 5 bases, leaving 4 bases not matched to a gene. Germline-derived CDR1 and CDR2 are SGHTS and YDEGEE. The chain's CDR3 is CASSHGDRGTEAFF. Written as DNA, the CDR3 is TGTGCCAGCAGCCATGGGGACAGGGGGACTGAAGCTTTCTTT. The variable domain in full, with the rest retrieved from reference TRBV5-8 and TRBJ1-1, is EAGVTQSPTHLIKTRGQQATLRCSPISGHTSVYWYQQALGLGLQFLLWYDEGEERNRGNFPPRFSGRQFPNYSSELNVNALELEDSALYLCASSHGDRGTEAFFGQGTRLTVV.

This clone has just one count. The chain has TRBV7-8 and TRBJ2-5; no definite D call. Germline V CDR1 and CDR2: SGHVS, FQNEAQ. The CDR3 is 17 amino acids. V shed 0 bases and J shed 2 bases, with 16 bases lying between them. CDR3 sequence reads: CASSLAVRLVPQETQYF. CDR3 in DNA: TGTGCCAGCAGCTTAGCTGTTCGTCTAGTCCCTCAAGAGACCCAGTACTTC.

This clone was counted a few times. The CDR3 nucleotides are TGTGCCAGCAGCTCCCCCGTAGCGGGGCACCACTACGAGCAGTACTTC. It yields the protein CASSSPVAGHHYEQYF. This rearrangement joins TRBV11-2 to TRBJ2-7; TRBD2 matches 8 bases. This CDR3 is 16 amino acids long. The V segment lost 4 bases and the J segment 3 bases; nucleotides outside the gene matches: 11. Per the germline V gene, CDR1 is SGHAT and CDR2 is FQNNGV.

This chain connects TRBV27 to TRBJ2-7, with 7 bases lining up with TRBD1. The CDR3 consists of 18 residues. After removal of 1 base from V and 0 bases from J, the junction contained 12 bases not matched to a gene. Germline values: CDR1 MNHEY, CDR2 SMNVEV (reference sequence). CDR3 residues: CASSLLGTAKKGSYEQYF. In nucleotides, the CDR3 is TGTGCCAGCAGTTTATTAGGGACAGCTAAAAAGGGCTCCTACGAGCAGTACTTC.

The chain links TRBV12-5 to TRBJ1-3; weak D call: TRBD1 (5 bases). The length of the CDR3 is 17 residues. Germline V gives CDR1 LGHNT, CDR2 FRNRAP. Trimming took 2 bases from V and 2 from J, leaving 16 bases between them. The CDR3 loop is CASGLTPTPRAGNTIYF. The CDR3 nucleotides read TGTGCTAGTGGTTTGACCCCGACCCCCAGGGCTGGAAACACCATATATTTT.

The J gene is TRBJ2-1, the V gene TRBV5-1; 7 bases map to TRBD1. V was clipped by 7 bases and J by 0 bases; unmatched bases: 7. Germline V gene data show CDR1 as SGHRS and CDR2 as YFSETQ. This CDR3 comprises 15 residues. The CDR3, as DNA: TGCGCCAGCCACCCGGGGACAGCCTCCTACAATGAGCAGTTCTTC. It encodes CASHPGTASYNEQFF.

The J gene is TRBJ2-7, the V gene TRBV7-2; D not certain. The germline V gene has CDR1 SGHTA and CDR2 FQGNSA. V shed 5 bases and J shed 0 bases, with 8 bases lying between them. The CDR3 consists of 13 residues. CDR3 in DNA: TGTGCCAGCAGCCCCTTAATCTCCTACGAGCAGTACTTC. It specifies CASSPLISYEQYF.